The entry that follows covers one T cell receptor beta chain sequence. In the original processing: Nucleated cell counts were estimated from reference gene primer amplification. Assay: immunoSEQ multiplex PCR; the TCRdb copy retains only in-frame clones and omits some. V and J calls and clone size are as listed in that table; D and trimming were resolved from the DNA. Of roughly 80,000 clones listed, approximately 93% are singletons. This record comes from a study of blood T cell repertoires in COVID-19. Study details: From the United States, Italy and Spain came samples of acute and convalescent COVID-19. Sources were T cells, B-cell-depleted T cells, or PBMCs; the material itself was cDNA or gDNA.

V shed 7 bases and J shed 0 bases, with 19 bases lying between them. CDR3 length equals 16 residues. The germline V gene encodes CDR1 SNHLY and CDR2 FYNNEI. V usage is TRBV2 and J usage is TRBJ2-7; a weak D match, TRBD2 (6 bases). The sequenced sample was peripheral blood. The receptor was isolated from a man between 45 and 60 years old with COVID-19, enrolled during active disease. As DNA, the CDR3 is TGTGCCAGCACCCCGGAGGGATCTTCGAGCTCCTACGAGCAGTACTTC. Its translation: CASTPEGSSSSYEQYF.